The following is a TCR beta chain sequence with its context. No antigen is known for it. This entry belongs to a study of STAT5B mutations in CD4+ large granular lymphocyte leukemia. Sequencing was at survey level. Generated by immunoSEQ multiplex PCR, the TCRdb table keeps only in-frame clones and is missing some. The table lists tens of thousands of clones, 75% to 85% of them singletons, with 0.4% to 0.45% in the top ten. Study-wide points: CD4-sorted patient repertoires seemed more clonal than healthy CD4+ repertoires. Main leukemic clonotypes were patient-specific, but under 30% appeared at low frequency elsewhere.

The sequenced material came from CD4+ T cells from blood buffy coats. This TCR was recovered from a human donor in good health.

CDR3 DNA sequence: TGTGCCAGCAGCTCCACCGCCACTAGCGGGAGGGCCGGGTCTTACGAGCAGTACTTC. Its protein product is CASSSTATSGRAGSYEQYF. The rearrangement joins TRBV11-3 to TRBJ2-7, with 13 bases matching TRBD2. The V segment lost 4 bases and the J segment 4 bases; nucleotides outside the gene matches: 16. The CDR3 totals 19 residues. The germline gives CDR1 SGHNT, CDR2 YENEEA.